Listed below are T cell receptor beta chains from one sample, sequenced in a study of cytomegalovirus exposure and HLA in healthy donors. Repertoires were generated with immunoSEQ multiplex PCR, while TCRdb's copy carries only in-frame clones and drops some. This table holds 110,000 or so clones, roughly 70% found once. The sequenced sample consisted of PBMCs. The receptors shown here come from a man aged 18 to 30 in good health and CMV-seropositive. Both conserved end residues are part of each CDR3. D genes are given only for firm matches. Clone size appears in some rows only: once, few, many, or a class for an expanded clone.

j_gene	v_gene	d_gene	abundance	CDR3nt	CDR3aa
TRBJ2-2	TRBV13	TRBD1	NA	TGTGCCAGCAGCCTGACAGGGGTCGGCACCGGGGAGCTGTTTTTT	CASSLTGVGTGELFF
TRBJ1-1	TRBV4-1	NA	NA	TGCGCCAGCAGCCAAGACTCTTCCGGGAGTGGTTTCTTT	CASSQDSSGSGFF
TRBJ1-4	TRBV6-5	TRBD1	few	TGTGCCAGCAGTGACAGGGAGACTGAAAAACTGTTTTTT	CASSDRETEKLFF
TRBJ1-2	TRBV19	TRBD1	NA	TGTGCCAGTGCCGGGACAGGGGTGGCCGGCTACACCTTC	CASAGTGVAGYTF
TRBJ2-7	TRBV27	NA	NA	TGTGCCAGCAGTCCAAGTAGGAGGGGCACCTACGAGCAGTACTTC	CASSPSRRGTYEQYF
TRBJ2-5	TRBV18	NA	NA	TGTGCCAGCAGACGGGTCCAAGAGACCCAGTACTTC	CASRRVQETQYF
TRBJ2-7	TRBV27	TRBD1	few	TGTGCCAGCAGTTCGACAGGGAGCTCCTACGAGCAGTACTTC	CASSSTGSSYEQYF
TRBJ2-7	TRBV28	TRBD2	NA	TGTGCCAGCACCCTAGCGGGTTGGTGGCCCTACGAGCAGTACTTC	CASTLAGWWPYEQYF
TRBJ1-1	TRBV6-5	NA	NA	TGTGCCAGCACGGGGTCGGCATCGCAGAACACTGAAGCTTTCTTT	CASTGSASQNTEAFF
TRBJ1-2	TRBV5-6	TRBD1	NA	TGTGCCAGCAGCTTGATGTGGGACAGGGAATCGAACTATGGCTACACCTTC	CASSLMWDRESNYGYTF
TRBJ1-6	TRBV5-4	TRBD1	NA	TGTGCCAGCTATGACAGGGCTGATTCACCCCTCCACTTT	CASYDRADSPLHF
TRBJ2-5	TRBV6-5	TRBD1	few	TGTGCCAGCAGCGCCGGGACAGAGCAGACCCAGTACTTC	CASSAGTEQTQYF
TRBJ1-2	TRBV28	NA	NA	TGTGCCAGCAGTTCCGGGGGGGTGGCTAACTATGGCTACACCTTC	CASSSGGVANYGYTF
TRBJ2-5	TRBV7-9	TRBD2	few	TGTGCCAGCAGCTCGGGACTAGCGGGGCTACAAGAGACCCAGTACTTC	CASSSGLAGLQETQYF
TRBJ2-3	TRBV6-1	NA	few	TGTGCCACGCGAGGGAGTACAGATACGCAGTATTTT	CATRGSTDTQYF
TRBJ2-1	TRBV6-1	TRBD1	NA	TGTGCCAGCGGTGGGACCCGTGAGGGGGCTAGGGATGAGCAGTTCTTC	CASGGTREGARDEQFF
TRBJ1-1	TRBV5-1	NA	NA	TGCGCCAGCAGCTTGGCCGGTCCCCCGAACACTGAAGCTTTCTTT	CASSLAGPPNTEAFF
TRBJ1-4	TRBV7-9	TRBD1	few	TGTGCCAGCAGTAACAGGGGTTATGAAAAACTGTTTTTT	CASSNRGYEKLFF
TRBJ1-6	TRBV6-5	NA	NA	TGTGCCAGCAGTTACCGGGGGGGACCCCTCCACTTT	CASSYRGGPLHF
TRBJ1-1	TRBV11-3	NA	NA	TGTGCCAGCAGCTTTGGGTCAGGAACTGAAGCTTTCTTT	CASSFGSGTEAFF
TRBJ2-3	TRBV27	TRBD1	once	TGTGCCAGCAGTTTCAACAGGGGGCGGGGCACAGATACGCAGTATTTT	CASSFNRGRGTDTQYF